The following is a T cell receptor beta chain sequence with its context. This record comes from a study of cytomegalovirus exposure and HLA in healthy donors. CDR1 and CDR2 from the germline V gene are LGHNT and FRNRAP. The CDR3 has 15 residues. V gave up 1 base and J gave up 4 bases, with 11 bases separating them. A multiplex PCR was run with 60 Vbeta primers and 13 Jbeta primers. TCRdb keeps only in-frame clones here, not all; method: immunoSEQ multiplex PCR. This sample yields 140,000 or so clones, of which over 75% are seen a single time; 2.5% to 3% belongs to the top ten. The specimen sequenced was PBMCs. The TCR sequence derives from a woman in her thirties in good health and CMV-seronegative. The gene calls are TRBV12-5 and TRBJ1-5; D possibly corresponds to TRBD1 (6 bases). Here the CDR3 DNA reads TGTGCTAGTGGTTTGGGTTTCCAGGGGAATCAGCCCCAGCATTTT. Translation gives CASGLGFQGNQPQHF.